One sample yielded the 12 T cell receptor beta chains listed below, sequenced in a study of OX40 agonist ivuxolimab in advanced cancers. Only in-frame clones appear in the TCRdb table, and some are missing; sequencing was by immunoSEQ multiplex PCR. This sample carries 70,000 or so clones, about 80% of them seen once, and the ten largest clones take around 2.3%. Specimen: CD4+ or CD8+ T cells sorted from blood, collected in a trial of the OX40 agonist ivuxolimab. The receptors originated from an adult with an advanced solid tumor such as melanoma, head and neck, liver or kidney cancer.

The chain combines TRBV9 with TRBJ2-3; 9 bases align to TRBD1. CDR1 is SGDLS and CDR2 is YYNGEE in the germline V gene. The V and J ends lost 4 bases and 6 bases, in that order; junction bases with no gene match: 12. This CDR3 region has 16 residues. The CDR3 loop reads CASSPRGQGLRDTQYF. The CDR3 bases are TGTGCCAGCAGCCCAAGGGGACAGGGATTAAGGGATACGCAGTATTTT.

The chain links TRBV28 to TRBJ2-7; 9 bases agree with TRBD2. J lost 1 base, V lost 2 bases, and 6 bases had no gene match. CDR3 length: 16 residues. Germline V gene lookup returns CDR1 MDHEN and CDR2 SYDVKM. The DNA for the CDR3 is TGTGCCAGCAGTTTAGGGGCGGGAGGGGTTTCCTACGAGCAGTACTTC. This sequence encodes CASSLGAGGVSYEQYF.

This chain uses TRBV2 with TRBJ1-4, with D possibly TRBD1 on 5 matching bases. This CDR3 is 16 amino acids long. Between the trimmed V and J ends, which lost 6 bases and 0 bases, there was a span of 14 bases. CDR1 and CDR2 from the germline V gene are SNHLY and FYNNEI. This CDR3 reads CASSRVWGSTNEKLFF. The CDR3 DNA reads TGTGCCAGCAGCAGGGTGTGGGGTTCAACTAATGAAAAACTGTTTTTT.

The chain uses TRBV5-6 and TRBJ1-2; TRBD1 might be the D (6 bases). CDR1 SGHDT and CDR2 YYEEEE come from the germline V gene. CDR3 size: 14 residues. Trimming left V 4 bases short and J 9 bases short, with 19 bases between. DNA for the CDR3: TGTGCCAGCAGCCTCCGGGACACCGTCGTAAGCTACACCTTC. Amino acid sequence: CASSLRDTVVSYTF.

This clone was counted between two and nine times. The chain joins TRBV27 to TRBJ1-6; D uncertain. The length of the CDR3 is 13 residues. V lost 6 bases, J lost 7 bases, and 10 bases lay in between. The germline gives CDR1 MNHEY, CDR2 SMNVEV (reference sequence). DNA of the CDR3: TGTGCCAGCAGCTGGGGAATCAATTCACCCCTCCACTTT. Protein sequence: CASSWGINSPLHF.

The chain links TRBV11-2 to TRBJ2-3, with 8 positions matching TRBD1. The germline CDR1 and CDR2 sequences are SGHAT and FQNNGV. CDR3 length: 16 residues. Losses at the gene ends were 1 base for V and 1 base for J; bases not matched to a gene: 4. The CDR3 region is CASSLGLGQGTDTQYF. The CDR3 DNA reads as TGTGCCAGCAGCTTAGGTCTGGGACAGGGCACAGATACGCAGTATTTT.

This clone was counted a single time. The CDR3 sequence: CASSSTGTPNTEAFF. In DNA, the CDR3 is TGTGCCAGCAGTTCCACCGGGACACCGAACACTGAAGCTTTCTTT. The chain has TRBV28 and TRBJ1-1, with D perhaps matching TRBD1 (6 bases). V was cut by 4 bases and J by 1 base, with 13 bases left in between. Germline V gene lookup returns CDR1 MDHEN and CDR2 SYDVKM. CDR3 length equals 15 residues.

V usage is TRBV5-8 and J usage is TRBJ1-2; D uncertain. Germline V gene sequence: CDR1 SGHTS, CDR2 YDEGEE. CDR3 length: 13 residues. V gave up 0 bases and J gave up 2 bases, with 5 bases separating them. The CDR3 reads CASSLGQNYGYTF. The CDR3 DNA follows: TGTGCCAGCAGCTTGGGGCAAAACTATGGCTACACCTTC. The full variable domain, its missing parts supplied by reference TRBV5-8 and TRBJ1-2, is EAGVTQSPTHLIKTRGQQATLRCSPISGHTSVYWYQQALGLGLQFLLWYDEGEERNRGNFPPRFSGRQFPNYSSELNVNALELEDSALYLCASSLGQNYGYTFGSGTRLTVV.

This clone occurred a few times. V usage is TRBV18 and J usage is TRBJ2-5; 7 bases fit TRBD1. CDR3 length: 14 residues. The V segment lost 2 bases and the J segment 4 bases; nucleotides outside the gene matches: 4. Germline values: CDR1 KGHSH, CDR2 LQKENI. The chain's CDR3 is CASSPKGGGETQYF. CDR3 nucleotide sequence: TGTGCCAGCTCACCAAAAGGGGGCGGAGAGACCCAGTACTTC.

The CDR3 sequence is CASISYSSGNTIYF. The CDR3 DNA reads as TGTGCCAGCATCAGCTACAGCTCTGGAAACACCATATATTTT. The chain uses TRBV6-1 and TRBJ1-3; D gene ambiguous. Germline values: CDR1 MNHNS, CDR2 SASEGT. V lost 7 bases and J 0 bases, leaving 10 bases between the germline ends. This CDR3 region has 14 residues.

This sequence joins TRBV19 and TRBJ2-1, with 8 bases identical to TRBD1. Germline V gene sequence: CDR1 LNHDA, CDR2 SQIVND (reference sequence). Trimming took 6 bases from V and 3 from J; bases not matched to a gene: 4. The CDR3 contains 14 residues. The CDR3 sequence: CASSTTGVYNEQFF. CDR3 DNA sequence: TGTGCCAGTAGCACGACAGGGGTCTACAATGAGCAGTTCTTC.

This clone came up a few times. The rearrangement joins TRBV29-1 to TRBJ1-1, with D unresolved. Trimming stripped 5 bases from V and 2 bases from J, with 15 bases between. CDR3 size: 14 residues. CDR1 is SQVTM, CDR2 ANQGSEA, per germline. CDR3 residues: CSVLGPDGNTEAFF. The CDR3 DNA reads as TGCAGCGTTTTGGGCCCCGACGGTAACACTGAAGCTTTCTTT.